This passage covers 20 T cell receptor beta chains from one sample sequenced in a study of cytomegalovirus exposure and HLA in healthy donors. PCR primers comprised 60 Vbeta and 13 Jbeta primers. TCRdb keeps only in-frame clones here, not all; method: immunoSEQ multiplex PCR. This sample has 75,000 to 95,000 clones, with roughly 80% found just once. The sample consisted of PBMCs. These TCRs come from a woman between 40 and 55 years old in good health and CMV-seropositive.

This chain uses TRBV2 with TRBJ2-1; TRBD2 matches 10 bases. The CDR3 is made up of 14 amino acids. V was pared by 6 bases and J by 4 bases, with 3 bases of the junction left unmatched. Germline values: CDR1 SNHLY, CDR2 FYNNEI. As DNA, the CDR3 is TGTGCCAGCAGGCAACTAGCGGGGTACAATGAGCAGTTCTTC. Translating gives CASRQLAGYNEQFF.

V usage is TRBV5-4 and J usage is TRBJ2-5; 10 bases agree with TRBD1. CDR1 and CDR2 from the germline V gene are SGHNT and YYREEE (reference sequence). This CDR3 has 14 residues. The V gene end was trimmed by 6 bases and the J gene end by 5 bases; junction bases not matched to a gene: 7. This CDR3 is CASNLDRGLETQYF. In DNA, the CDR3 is TGTGCCAGCAACCTCGACAGGGGGCTGGAGACCCAGTACTTC.

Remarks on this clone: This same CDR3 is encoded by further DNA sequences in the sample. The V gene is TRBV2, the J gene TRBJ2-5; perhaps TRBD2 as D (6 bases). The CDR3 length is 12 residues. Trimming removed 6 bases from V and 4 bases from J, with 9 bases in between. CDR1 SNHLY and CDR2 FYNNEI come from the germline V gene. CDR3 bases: TGTGCCAGCAGGTCGGGGGTAGAGACCCAGTACTTC. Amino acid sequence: CASRSGVETQYF.

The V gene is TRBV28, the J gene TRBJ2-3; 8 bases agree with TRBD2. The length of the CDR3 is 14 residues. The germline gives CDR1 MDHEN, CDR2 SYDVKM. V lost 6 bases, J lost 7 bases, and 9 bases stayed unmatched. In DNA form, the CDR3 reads TGTGCCAGCAGCCGACCGGGAGGGATTCATACGCAGTATTTT. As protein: CASSRPGGIHTQYF.

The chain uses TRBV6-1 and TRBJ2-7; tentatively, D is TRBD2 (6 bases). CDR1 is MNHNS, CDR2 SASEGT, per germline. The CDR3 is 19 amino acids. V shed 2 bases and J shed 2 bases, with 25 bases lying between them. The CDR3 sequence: CASSELGTMDSGYTYEQYF. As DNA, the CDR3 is TGTGCCAGCAGTGAATTAGGTACGATGGATAGCGGTTATACCTACGAGCAGTACTTC.

The CDR3 region is CASSQETGRQGVYEQYF. The CDR3 region has the DNA TGTGCCAGCAGCCAAGAGACCGGTCGGCAGGGGGTCTACGAGCAGTACTTC. The chain joins TRBV4-2 to TRBJ2-7, with TRBD1 identical over 7 bases. Germline lookup yields CDR1 LGHNA and CDR2 YNFKEQ. The CDR3 is 17 residues long. V lost 0 bases and J lost 3; bases outside the gene matches: 11.

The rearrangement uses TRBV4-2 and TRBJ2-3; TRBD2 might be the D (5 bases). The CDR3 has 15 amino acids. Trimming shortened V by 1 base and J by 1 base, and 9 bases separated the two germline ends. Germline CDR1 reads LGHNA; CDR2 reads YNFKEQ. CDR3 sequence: CASSQGTPGTDTQYF. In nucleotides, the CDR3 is TGTGCCAGCAGCCAAGGGACTCCGGGCACAGATACGCAGTATTTT.

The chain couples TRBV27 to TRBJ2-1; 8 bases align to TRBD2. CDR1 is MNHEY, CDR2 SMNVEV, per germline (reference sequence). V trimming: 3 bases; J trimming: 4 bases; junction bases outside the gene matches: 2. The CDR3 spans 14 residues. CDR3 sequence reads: CASSFTSGYNEQFF. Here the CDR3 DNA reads TGTGCCAGCAGTTTCACTAGCGGTTACAATGAGCAGTTCTTC.

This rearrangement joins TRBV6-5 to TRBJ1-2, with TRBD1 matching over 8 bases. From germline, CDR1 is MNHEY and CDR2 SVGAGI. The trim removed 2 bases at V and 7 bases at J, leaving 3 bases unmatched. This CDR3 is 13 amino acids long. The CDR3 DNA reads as TGTGCCAGCAGTTACGGACAGGGTCTTGGCTACACCTTC. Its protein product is CASSYGQGLGYTF.

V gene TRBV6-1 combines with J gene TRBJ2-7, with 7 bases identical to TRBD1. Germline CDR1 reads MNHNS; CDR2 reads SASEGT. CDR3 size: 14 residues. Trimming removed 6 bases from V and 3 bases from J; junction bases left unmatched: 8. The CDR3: CASRLTGAVYEQYF. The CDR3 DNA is TGTGCCAGCAGACTTACAGGGGCCGTCTACGAGCAGTACTTC.

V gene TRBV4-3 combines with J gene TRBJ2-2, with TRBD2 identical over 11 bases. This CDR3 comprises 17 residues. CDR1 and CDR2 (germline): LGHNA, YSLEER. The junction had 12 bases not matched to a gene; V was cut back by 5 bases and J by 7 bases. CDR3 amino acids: CASSANSGRAAGGELFF. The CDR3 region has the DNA TGCGCCAGCAGCGCCAATAGCGGGAGGGCCGCGGGCGGGGAGCTGTTTTTT.

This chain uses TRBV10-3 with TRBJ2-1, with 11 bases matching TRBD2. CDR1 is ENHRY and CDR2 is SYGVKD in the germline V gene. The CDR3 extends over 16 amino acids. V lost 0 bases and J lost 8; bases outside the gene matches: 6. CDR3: CAISESMTSGTDEQFF. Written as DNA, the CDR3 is TGTGCCATCAGTGAGTCGATGACTAGCGGGACTGATGAGCAGTTCTTC.

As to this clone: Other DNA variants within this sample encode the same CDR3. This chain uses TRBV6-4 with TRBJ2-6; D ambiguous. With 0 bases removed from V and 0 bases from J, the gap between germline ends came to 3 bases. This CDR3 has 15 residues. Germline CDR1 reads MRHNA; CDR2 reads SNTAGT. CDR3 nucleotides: TGTGCCAGCAGTGACTCGAGCTCTGGGGCCAACGTCCTGACTTTC. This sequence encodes CASSDSSSGANVLTF.

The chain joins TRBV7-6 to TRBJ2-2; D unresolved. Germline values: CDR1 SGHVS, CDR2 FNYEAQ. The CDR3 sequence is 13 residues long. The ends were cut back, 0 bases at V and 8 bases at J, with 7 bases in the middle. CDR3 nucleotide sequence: TGTGCCAGCAGCTTAGCGCCCCAGGGGGAGCTGTTTTTT. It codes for CASSLAPQGELFF.

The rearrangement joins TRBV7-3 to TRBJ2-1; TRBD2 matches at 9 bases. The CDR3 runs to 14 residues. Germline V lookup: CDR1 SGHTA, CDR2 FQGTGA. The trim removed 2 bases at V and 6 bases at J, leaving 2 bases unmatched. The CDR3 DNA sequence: TGTGCCAGCAGCTTAGCGGGAGGGCCCAATGAGCAGTTCTTC. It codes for CASSLAGGPNEQFF.

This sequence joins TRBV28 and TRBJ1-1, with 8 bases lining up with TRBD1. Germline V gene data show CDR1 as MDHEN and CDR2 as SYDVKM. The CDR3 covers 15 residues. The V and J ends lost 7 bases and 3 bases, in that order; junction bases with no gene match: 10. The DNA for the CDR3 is TGTGCCAGCAAGGGACAGGCTAAAGGGGACACTGAAGCTTTCTTT. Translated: CASKGQAKGDTEAFF. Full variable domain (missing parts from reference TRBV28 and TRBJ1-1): DVKVTQSSRYLVKRTGEKVFLECVQDMDHENMFWYRQDPGLGLRLIYFSYDVKMKEKGDIPEGYSVSREKKERFSLILESASTNQTSMYLCASKGQAKGDTEAFFGQGTRLTVV.

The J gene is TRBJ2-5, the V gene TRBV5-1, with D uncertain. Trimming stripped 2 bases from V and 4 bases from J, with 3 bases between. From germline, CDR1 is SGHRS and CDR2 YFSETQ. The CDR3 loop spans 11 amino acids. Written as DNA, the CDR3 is TGCGCCAGCAGCTTCTCAGAGACCCAGTACTTC. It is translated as CASSFSETQYF.

The CDR3 region is CASSTPGTGGRNEQFF. Here the CDR3 DNA reads TGTGCCAGCAGCACTCCCGGGACAGGGGGCAGGAATGAGCAGTTCTTC. This sequence joins TRBV7-9 and TRBJ2-1; 12 bases map to TRBD1. The J segment lost 7 bases and the V segment lost 5 bases, leaving 9 bases of the junction unmatched. Germline values: CDR1 SEHNR, CDR2 FQNEAQ (reference sequence). There are 16 residues in the CDR3.

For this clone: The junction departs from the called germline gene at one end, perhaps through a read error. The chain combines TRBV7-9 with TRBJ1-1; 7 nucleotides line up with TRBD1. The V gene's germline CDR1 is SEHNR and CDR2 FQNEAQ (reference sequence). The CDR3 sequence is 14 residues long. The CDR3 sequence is CSSSPRGQVAEAFF. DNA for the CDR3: TGTTCCAGCAGCCCGAGGGGGCAGGTTGCTGAAGCTTTCTTT.

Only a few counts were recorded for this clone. CDR3 residues: CPTSRSGNPERVATNEKLFF. In DNA form, the CDR3 reads TGCCCCACCAGCCGATCCGGCAATCCCGAGAGGGTTGCAACTAATGAAAAACTGTTTTTT. The chain is built from TRBV4-1 and TRBJ1-4; D is ambiguous. Germline V gene lookup returns CDR1 MGHRA and CDR2 YSYEKL. This CDR3 spans 20 amino acids.